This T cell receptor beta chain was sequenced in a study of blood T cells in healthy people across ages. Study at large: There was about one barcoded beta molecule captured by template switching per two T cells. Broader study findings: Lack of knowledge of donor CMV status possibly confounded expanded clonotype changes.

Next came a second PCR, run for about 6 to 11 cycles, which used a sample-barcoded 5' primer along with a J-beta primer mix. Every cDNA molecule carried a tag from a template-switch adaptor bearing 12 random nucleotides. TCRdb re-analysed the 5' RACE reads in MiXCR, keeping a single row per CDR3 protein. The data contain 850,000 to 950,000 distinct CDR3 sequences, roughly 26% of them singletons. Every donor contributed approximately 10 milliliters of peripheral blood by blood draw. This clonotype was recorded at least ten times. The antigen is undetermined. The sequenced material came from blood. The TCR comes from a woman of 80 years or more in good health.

DNA for the CDR3: TGTGCCAGCAGCTTAGATCAAAATGAGCAGTTCTTC. Translation gives CASSLDQNEQFF. The chain joins TRBV11-2 to TRBJ2-1, with D unclear. The V end was cut by 0 bases, the J end by 7 bases, with 4 bases between. CDR1 and CDR2 from the germline V gene are SGHAT and FQNNGV. The CDR3 is 12 amino acids.